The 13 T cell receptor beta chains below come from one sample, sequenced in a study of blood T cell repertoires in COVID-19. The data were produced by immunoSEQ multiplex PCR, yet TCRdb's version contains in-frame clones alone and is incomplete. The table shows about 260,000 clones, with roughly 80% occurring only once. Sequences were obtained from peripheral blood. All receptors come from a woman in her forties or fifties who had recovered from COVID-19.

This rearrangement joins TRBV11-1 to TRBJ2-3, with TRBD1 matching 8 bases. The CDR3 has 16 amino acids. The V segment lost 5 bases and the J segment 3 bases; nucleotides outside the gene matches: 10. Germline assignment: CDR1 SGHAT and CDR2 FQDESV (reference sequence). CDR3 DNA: TGTGCCAGCAGCATTGCCAGACAGGGGTTTACAGATACGCAGTATTTT. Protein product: CASSIARQGFTDTQYF.

The CDR3 sequence is CAISYSNLNRTSYNEQFF. The DNA of the CDR3 is TGTGCCATCAGTTACAGCAACTTAAACCGAACGTCCTACAATGAGCAGTTCTTC. The chain links TRBV10-3 to TRBJ2-1; D is uncertain. The CDR3 is 18 residues long. Trimming left V 5 bases short and J 1 base short, with 21 bases between. Germline CDR1 and CDR2: ENHRY and SYGVKD.

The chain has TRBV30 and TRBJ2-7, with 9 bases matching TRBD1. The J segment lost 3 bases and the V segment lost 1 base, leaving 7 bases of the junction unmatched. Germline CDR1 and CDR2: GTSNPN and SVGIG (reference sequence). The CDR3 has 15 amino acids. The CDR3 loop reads CAWSGGTGKFYEQYF. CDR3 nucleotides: TGTGCCTGGAGTGGTGGGACAGGGAAGTTCTACGAGCAGTACTTC.

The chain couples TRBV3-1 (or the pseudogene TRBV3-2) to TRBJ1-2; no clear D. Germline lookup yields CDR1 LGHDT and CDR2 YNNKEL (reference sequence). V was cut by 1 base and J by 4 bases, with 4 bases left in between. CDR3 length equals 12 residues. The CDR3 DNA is TGTGCCAGCAGCCAAGTACTCTATGGCTACACCTTC. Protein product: CASSQVLYGYTF.

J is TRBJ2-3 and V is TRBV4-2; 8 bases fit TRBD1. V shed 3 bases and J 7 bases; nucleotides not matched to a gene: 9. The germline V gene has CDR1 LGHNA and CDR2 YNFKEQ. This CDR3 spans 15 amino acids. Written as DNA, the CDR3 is TGTGCCAGCAGCCAGGCACCCGTCAGGGGGCATACGCAGTATTTT. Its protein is CASSQAPVRGHTQYF.

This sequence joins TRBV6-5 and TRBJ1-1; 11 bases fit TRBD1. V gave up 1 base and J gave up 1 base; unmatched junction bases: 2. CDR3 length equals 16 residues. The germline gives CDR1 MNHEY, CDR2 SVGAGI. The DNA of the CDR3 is TGTGCCAGCAGTTACTGGACAGGGGGCGAGAACACTGAAGCTTTCTTT. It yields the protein CASSYWTGGENTEAFF.

CDR3 in amino acids: CASSYPGTGLNEQYF. The CDR3 coding sequence is TGTGCCAGCAGTTACCCCGGGACAGGGCTCAACGAGCAGTACTTC. The gene calls are TRBV6-6 and TRBJ2-7, with TRBD1 identical over 9 bases. The J segment lost 5 bases and the V segment lost 2 bases, leaving 7 bases of the junction unmatched. This CDR3 has 15 residues. Germline CDR1 MNHNY, CDR2 SVGAGI (reference sequence).

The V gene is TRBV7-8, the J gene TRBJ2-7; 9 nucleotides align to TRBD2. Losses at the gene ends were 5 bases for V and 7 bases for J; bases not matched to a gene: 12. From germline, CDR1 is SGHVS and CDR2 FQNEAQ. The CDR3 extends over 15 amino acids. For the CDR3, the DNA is TGTGCCAGCAGCGACCCTCCGCGGGAGGGGGATGAGCAGTACTTC. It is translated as CASSDPPREGDEQYF.

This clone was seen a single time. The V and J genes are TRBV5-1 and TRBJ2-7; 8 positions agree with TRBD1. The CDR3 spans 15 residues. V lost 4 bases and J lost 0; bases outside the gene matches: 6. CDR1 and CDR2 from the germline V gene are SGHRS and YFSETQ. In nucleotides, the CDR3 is TGCGCCAGCAGCCGTCCCGGGACAGGCTCCTACGAGCAGTACTTC. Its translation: CASSRPGTGSYEQYF.

The CDR3 bases are TGTGCCAGCAGCTTTGGGACAAGCCCCGGGGAGCTGTTTTTT. This translates into CASSFGTSPGELFF. The chain has TRBV7-2 and TRBJ2-2, with a weak D call TRBD1 (6 bases). Germline values: CDR1 SGHTA, CDR2 FQGNSA. CDR3 size: 14 residues. Between the trimmed V and J ends, which lost 3 bases and 6 bases, there was a span of 11 bases.

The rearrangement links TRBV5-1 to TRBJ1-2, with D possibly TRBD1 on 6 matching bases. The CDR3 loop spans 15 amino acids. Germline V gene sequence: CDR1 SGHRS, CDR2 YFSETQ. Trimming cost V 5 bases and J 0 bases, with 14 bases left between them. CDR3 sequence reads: CASRKGGGTNYGYTF. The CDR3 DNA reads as TGCGCCAGCAGAAAGGGAGGGGGTACTAACTATGGCTACACCTTC. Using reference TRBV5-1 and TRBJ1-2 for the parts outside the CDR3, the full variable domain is KAGVTQTPRYLIKTRGQQVTLSCSPISGHRSVSWYQQTPGQGLQFLFEYFSETQRNKGNFPGRFSGRQFSNSRSEMNVSTLELGDSALYLCASRKGGGTNYGYTFGSGTRLTVV.

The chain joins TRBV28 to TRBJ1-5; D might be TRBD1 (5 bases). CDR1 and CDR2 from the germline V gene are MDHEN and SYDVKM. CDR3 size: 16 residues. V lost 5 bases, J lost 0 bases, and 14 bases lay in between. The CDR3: CASSTTGTYSNQPQHF. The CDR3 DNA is TGTGCCAGCAGTACTACGGGGACTTATAGCAATCAGCCCCAGCATTTT.

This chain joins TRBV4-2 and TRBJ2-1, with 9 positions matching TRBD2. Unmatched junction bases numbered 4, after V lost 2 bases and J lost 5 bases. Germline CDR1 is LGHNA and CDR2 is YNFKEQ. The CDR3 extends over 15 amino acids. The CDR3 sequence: CASSQFASGDNEQFF. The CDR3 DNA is TGTGCCAGCAGCCAATTTGCTAGCGGGGACAATGAGCAGTTCTTC.